This T cell receptor (beta chain) was obtained from a study of cytomegalovirus exposure and HLA in healthy donors. About the study: The Caucasian-associated ancestry cluster held roughly 80% of 300 to 450 genotyped donors. Study-wide points: Specificity for CMV antigens was confirmed in vitro for three of the CMV-associated chains. One cluster of highly shared sequence variants probably arose as a sequencing artifact.

The donors comprised healthy bone marrow donors. Germline CDR1 and CDR2: SGHTA and FQGNSA. CDR3 length: 13 amino acids. V was cut by 3 bases and J by 6 bases, with 12 bases left in between. Concerning this clone itself: As yet, its antigen is unknown.

PCR involved 60 Vbeta and 13 Jbeta primers. TCRdb's table, derived via immunoSEQ multiplex PCR, lists solely in-frame clones and lacks some. Of approximately 190,000 clones listed, around four fifths are singletons. Sequenced: PBMCs. The sequence derives from a woman aged 50 to 60 in good health and CMV-seropositive. The rearrangement joins TRBV7-2 to TRBJ2-7; D unclear. CDR3 region: CASSFTQRGEQYF. The CDR3 nucleotides read TGTGCCAGCAGCTTTACTCAACGAGGCGAGCAGTACTTC.